The clone carrying this TCR beta chain was observed at least ten times. Germline V gene sequence: CDR1 SEHNR, CDR2 FQNEAQ (reference sequence). The V end was cut by 1 base, the J end by 7 bases, with 11 bases between. This CDR3 is built from 13 residues. The data stem from a study of early T cells in non-severe SARS-CoV-2 infection. Individual cDNA molecules received unique molecular identifiers. TCRdb redid the calling of the 5' RACE reads with MiXCR, one entry per CDR3 protein. The table includes roughly 100,000 distinct CDR3 sequences, around 13% detected once. The sample was whole blood. This chain joins TRBV7-9 and TRBJ2-7, with D unresolved. This TCR derives from an adult who was a healthcare worker with PCR-confirmed SARS-CoV-2 infection or an uninfected control (not recorded which). Written as DNA, the CDR3 is TGTGCCAGCAGCTTAGAGGGTGGAAGGGAGCAGTACTTC. This encodes CASSLEGGREQYF. Together with reference TRBV7-9 and TRBJ2-7, the CDR3 gives the full variable domain: DTGVSQNPRHKITKRGQNVTFRCDPISEHNRLYWYRQTLGQGPEFLTYFQNEAQLEKSRLLSDRFSAERPKGSFSTLEIQRTEQGDSAMYLCASSLEGGREQYFGPGTRLTVT.